The T cell receptor beta chain described here comes from a study of control samples from healthy donors and cancer patients. Only in-frame clones appear in the TCRdb table, and some are missing; sequencing was by immunoSEQ multiplex PCR. The sample consists of about 98,000 clones, around 80% of them appearing once. This clone was seen only a few times. Input material: blood. This TCR derives from a man in his 60s in good health.

Written as DNA, the CDR3 is TGCGCCAGCAGCTTGGACGGATGGACAGGGGGCACGGGTGGAAACACCATATATTTT. Translation: CASSLDGWTGGTGGNTIYF. The chain uses TRBV5-1 and TRBJ1-3, with TRBD1 matching 11 bases. This CDR3 is built from 19 residues. CDR1 is SGHRS, CDR2 YFSETQ, per germline. The V gene end was trimmed by 0 bases and the J gene end by 3 bases; junction bases not matched to a gene: 11.